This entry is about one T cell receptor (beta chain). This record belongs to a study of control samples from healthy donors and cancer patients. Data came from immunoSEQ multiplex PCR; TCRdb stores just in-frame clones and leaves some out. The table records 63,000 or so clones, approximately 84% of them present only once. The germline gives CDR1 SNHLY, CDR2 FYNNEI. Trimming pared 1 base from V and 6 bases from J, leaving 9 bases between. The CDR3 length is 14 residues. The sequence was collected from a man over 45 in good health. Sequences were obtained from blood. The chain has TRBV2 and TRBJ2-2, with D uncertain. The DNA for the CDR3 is TGTGCCAGCAGTGAAGTAAAGGCATCCGGGGAGCTGTTTTTT. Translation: CASSEVKASGELFF.